The T cell receptor beta chain described here comes from a study of cytomegalovirus exposure and HLA in healthy donors. Notes on the study in general: Using a false discovery rate of 0.05, a later analysis showed that around 16,000 TCR beta sequences were associated with HLA alleles. Follow-up analysis later connected one missense variant in DCLRE1C with trimming of TCR beta V- and J-genes.

PCR used 60 Vbeta primers and 13 Jbeta primers. Data came from immunoSEQ multiplex PCR; TCRdb stores just in-frame clones and leaves some out. Of about 150,000 clones in the sample, around 80% are singletons; the top ten hold about 13%. This clone was seen once. The antigen is unknown. Germline CDR1 MGHDK, CDR2 SYGVNS. Losses at the gene ends were 4 bases for V and 6 bases for J; bases not matched to a gene: 8. CDR3 length: 15 residues. This TCR derives from a man aged 35 to 55 in good health and CMV-seropositive. The rearrangement links TRBV25-1 to TRBJ1-4; 7 positions match TRBD1. Sequencing was done on a sample of PBMCs. The CDR3 loop is CASSAIGTDHEKLFF. CDR3 sequence (DNA): TGTGCCAGCAGTGCTATAGGGACAGACCATGAAAAACTGTTTTTT.